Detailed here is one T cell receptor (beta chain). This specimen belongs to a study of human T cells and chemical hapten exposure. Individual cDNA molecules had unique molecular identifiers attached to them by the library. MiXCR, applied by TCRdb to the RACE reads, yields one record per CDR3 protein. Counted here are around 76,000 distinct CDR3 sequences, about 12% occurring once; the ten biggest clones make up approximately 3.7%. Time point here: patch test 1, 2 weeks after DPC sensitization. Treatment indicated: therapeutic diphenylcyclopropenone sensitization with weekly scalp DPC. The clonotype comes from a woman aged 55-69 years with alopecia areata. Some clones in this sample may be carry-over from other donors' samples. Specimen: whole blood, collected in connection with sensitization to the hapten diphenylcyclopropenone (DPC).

DNA of the CDR3: TGTGCCAGCAGCCTGGCGGCTGGGGGCGGAGGTCAGCCCCAGCATTTT. Translated: CASSLAAGGGGQPQHF. The genes are TRBV6-5 and TRBJ1-5; maybe TRBD1 (6 bases). The CDR3 length is 16 residues. V was trimmed by 6 bases and J by 6 bases, leaving 21 bases between them. In germline, CDR1 is MNHEY, CDR2 SVGAGI.